This T cell receptor (beta chain) derives from a study of blood T cell repertoires in COVID-19. In the study overall: Sample material is recorded as cDNA or gDNA derived from T cells, B-cell-depleted T cells, or PBMCs.

The V gene lost 5 bases and the J gene lost 5 bases, with 9 bases spanning the gap. The germline V gene encodes CDR1 PRHDT and CDR2 FYEKMQ (reference sequence). The CDR3 has 12 amino acids. This clone was counted only a few times. TCRdb keeps only in-frame clones here, not all; method: immunoSEQ multiplex PCR. The sample includes some 130,000 clones, around 76% seen only once; the top ten take 13%. This chain links TRBV13 with TRBJ1-1, with D perhaps TRBD1 (6 bases). This clonotype was obtained from a man older than 75 with acute or convalescent COVID-19. Sequencing input: peripheral blood. DNA of the CDR3: TGTGCCAGCAGCCACCAGGGGACTGAAGCTTTCTTT. The encoded protein is CASSHQGTEAFF. The full variable domain, its missing parts supplied by reference TRBV13 and TRBJ1-1, is AAGVIQSPRHLIKEKRETATLKCYPIPRHDTVYWYQQGPGQDPQFLISFYEKMQSDKGSIPDRFSAQQFSDYHSELNMSSLELGDSALYFCASSHQGTEAFFGQGTRLTVV.